The clone carrying this T cell receptor (beta chain) was recorded at least ten times. As yet, its antigen is unknown. V trimming: 5 bases; J trimming: 4 bases; junction bases outside the gene matches: 16. The CDR3 runs 18 residues. Germline V gives CDR1 LGHDT, CDR2 YNNKEL (reference sequence). These data originate in a study of regulatory T cells in long-lasting Graves disease. Points from the study as a whole: Persistent cases of Graves' showed reduced TCR diversity relative to newly diagnosed patients. New patients shared fewer than 1,000 public clonotypes, and persistent patients shared more, with a few thousand.

As for time point: persistent/refractory GD, antithyroid drugs over 5 years with positive TRAb. RNA isolated from PBMCs was used to make the TCR library. Arm-PCR of CDR3 regions and iRepertoire HTBI primers were the basis on which TCR beta libraries were built. TCRdb analysed the multiplex PCR reads with MiXCR anew, one entry per CDR3 protein. This sample has roughly 430,000 distinct CDR3 sequences, with 20% to 25% found just once. V gene TRBV3-1 combines with J gene TRBJ2-7, with 11 bases that match TRBD2. The specimen was peripheral blood mononuclear cells (PBMCs), collected when the disease was refractory, from a patient treated with antithyroid drugs. The receptor comes from a female donor with Graves disease. In DNA form, the CDR3 reads TGTGCCAGCAGCGCGAGACTAGCACCGGGACTAGCGGCGTACGAGCAGTACTTC. It specifies CASSARLAPGLAAYEQYF.